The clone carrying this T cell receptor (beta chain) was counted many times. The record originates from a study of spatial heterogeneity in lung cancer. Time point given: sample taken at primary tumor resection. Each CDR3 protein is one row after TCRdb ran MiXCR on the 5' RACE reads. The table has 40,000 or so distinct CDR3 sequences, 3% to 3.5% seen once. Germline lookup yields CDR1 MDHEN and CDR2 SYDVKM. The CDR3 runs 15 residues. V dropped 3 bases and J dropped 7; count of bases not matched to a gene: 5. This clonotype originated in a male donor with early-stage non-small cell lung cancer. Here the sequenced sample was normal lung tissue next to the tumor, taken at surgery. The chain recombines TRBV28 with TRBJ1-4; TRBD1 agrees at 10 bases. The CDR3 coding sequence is TGTGCCAGCAGTTTGCTGACAGGGGGCGGTGAAAAACTGTTTTTT. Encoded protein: CASSLLTGGGEKLFF.